This TCR beta chain derives from a study of cytomegalovirus exposure and HLA in healthy donors. In the PCR, 60 Vbeta and 13 Jbeta primers were used. Profiled with immunoSEQ multiplex PCR; TCRdb holds only in-frame clones, not every one. The repertoire holds some 95,000 clones, with about 75% as singletons. This sequence originates from a woman between 35 and 50 years old in good health and CMV-seronegative. Material for sequencing was PBMCs.

CDR3 protein: CASSQDGEKLFF. The CDR3 region has the DNA TGCGCCAGCAGCCAAGACGGTGAAAAACTGTTTTTT. The V gene is TRBV4-3, the J gene TRBJ1-4; D not certain. V lost 0 bases, J lost 7 bases, and 3 bases lay in between. Germline V gene lookup returns CDR1 LGHNA and CDR2 YSLEER. This CDR3 is 12 amino acids long.